These 12 T cell receptor beta chains came from one sample sequenced in a study of cytomegalovirus exposure and HLA in healthy donors (dated by TCRdb to the late 2010s). The receptor library was made with the immunoSEQ multiplex PCR assay. A mixture of 60 forward primers for TCR Vbeta segments and 13 reverse primers for TCR Jbeta segments was used in the multiplex PCR. TCRdb limited this immuneACCESS table to in-frame rearrangements with V and J called. A share of clones is missing; checked studies link under half to unresolved V genes, and the rest is unexplained. The sample profile shows 80,000 or so clones; 75% to 80% of them were found once. In total, the top ten clones hold 4.5% of the sample. The sample comprised PBMCs. These receptors all stem from a man aged 35 to 55 in good health and CMV-seronegative.

V and J are TRBV28 and TRBJ1-1; 7 bases fit TRBD1. There are 15 residues in the CDR3. Germline V CDR1 and CDR2: MDHEN, SYDVKM. The junction had 13 bases not matched to a gene; V was cut back by 8 bases and J by 4 bases. This chain's CDR3 is CASGYRGGRRTEAFF. The CDR3 region has the DNA TGTGCCAGCGGATATCGAGGGGGCCGGCGCACTGAAGCTTTCTTT. The full variable domain, with the rest looked up from reference TRBV28 and TRBJ1-1, is DVKVTQSSRYLVKRTGEKVFLECVQDMDHENMFWYRQDPGLGLRLIYFSYDVKMKEKGDIPEGYSVSREKKERFSLILESASTNQTSMYLCASGYRGGRRTEAFFGQGTRLTVV.

The DNA for the CDR3 is TGCGCCAGCAGCTTGGGGTCTAGCGGGATCTACGAGCAGTACTTC. Encoded protein: CASSLGSSGIYEQYF. This sequence joins TRBV5-1 and TRBJ2-5; 9 bases line up with TRBD2. The last part of the DNA fits TRBJ2-7 better; the J call may be wrong. The V gene's germline CDR1 is SGHRS and CDR2 YFSETQ. This CDR3 has 15 amino acids.

The chain recombines TRBV27 with TRBJ1-2, with 7 bases matching TRBD1. Germline V gene lookup returns CDR1 MNHEY and CDR2 SMNVEV (reference sequence). The CDR3 loop spans 11 amino acids. Germline trimming cut 10 bases from V and 4 bases from J; bases unmatched to any gene: 3. CDR3 sequence (DNA): TGTGCCACCCGACAGGGCTATGGCTACACCTTC. It translates to CATRQGYGYTF.

The V and J genes are TRBV2 and TRBJ2-7; 8 bases line up with TRBD1. This CDR3 contains 12 residues. V was clipped by 6 bases and J by 7 bases; unmatched bases: 5. In germline, CDR1 is SNHLY, CDR2 FYNNEI. DNA for the CDR3: TGTGCCAGCAGACCCACAGGGGGAGAGCAGTACTTC. Translating gives CASRPTGGEQYF. Variable domain in full (rest from reference TRBV2 and TRBJ2-7): EPEVTQTPSHQVTQMGQEVILRCVPISNHLYFYWYRQILGQKVEFLVSFYNNEISEKSEIFDDQFSVERPDGSNFTLKIRSTKLEDSAMYFCASRPTGGEQYFGPGTRLTVT.

This clone has just a few counts. V gene TRBV18 combines with J gene TRBJ2-3; D is unclear. CDR3 length equals 16 residues. Trimming shortened V by 1 base and J by 2 bases, and 13 bases separated the two germline ends. Germline CDR1 reads KGHSH; CDR2 reads LQKENI. The CDR3: CASSPLLTSFTDTQYF. The CDR3 DNA reads as TGTGCCAGCTCACCACTCCTGACATCATTCACAGATACGCAGTATTTT.

This clone was seen just once. The CDR3 DNA follows: TGTGCCAGCAGCTACCGGGACTACCATCGCACAGATACGCAGTATTTT. As protein: CASSYRDYHRTDTQYF. This chain uses TRBV11-1 with TRBJ2-3; 7 bases fit TRBD2. J was trimmed by 1 base and V by 4 bases; bases with no gene match: 8. The germline CDR1 and CDR2 sequences are SGHAT and FQDESV (reference sequence). The CDR3 has 16 residues.

The chain carries TRBV5-6 and TRBJ2-5, with D possibly TRBD1 on 5 matching bases. Trimming removed 4 bases from V and 1 base from J, with 17 bases in between. CDR1 is SGHDT and CDR2 is YYEEEE in the germline V gene. The CDR3 is made up of 16 amino acids. CDR3 nucleotides: TGTGCCAGCAGCCCGAATTATGGGGCCCTCCAAGAGACCCAGTACTTC. This gives the protein CASSPNYGALQETQYF.

The rearrangement joins TRBV6-4 to TRBJ2-1; the D gene is possibly TRBD1 (5 bases). The CDR3 is 15 amino acids. Looked up from germline, CDR1 is MRHNA and CDR2 is SNTAGT. V lost 5 bases, J lost 10 bases, and 21 bases lay in between. In DNA, the CDR3 is TGTGCCAGCAGTAAGGAGTATCGGGTGAAGGGGGAGCAGTTCTTC. Translation gives CASSKEYRVKGEQFF.

The chain joins TRBV9 to TRBJ2-2; D is unresolved. The CDR3 spans 17 residues. V was clipped by 1 base and J by 0 bases, with 13 bases between them. Germline lookup yields CDR1 SGDLS and CDR2 YYNGEE. CDR3 nucleotide sequence: TGTGCCAGCAGCGTATCTATCCACTCTTCGAACACCGGGGAGCTGTTTTTT. This encodes CASSVSIHSSNTGELFF.

J is TRBJ1-1 and V is TRBV19; TRBD1 agrees at 8 bases. This CDR3 has 16 residues. Losses at the gene ends were 1 base for V and 4 bases for J; bases not matched to a gene: 8. Germline-derived CDR1 and CDR2 are LNHDA and SQIVND (reference sequence). In nucleotides, the CDR3 is TGTGCCAGTAGTATAGCCCCAGGGGGCTTAGGCACTGAAGCTTTCTTT. Encoded protein: CASSIAPGGLGTEAFF.

DNA of the CDR3: TGTGCCAGCAGTTGGGGGACAGGAGCCACTGAAGCTTTCTTT. Translating gives CASSWGTGATEAFF. This chain connects TRBV6-5 to TRBJ1-1; 8 positions agree with TRBD1. The CDR3 spans 14 residues. V shed 4 bases, J shed 4 bases, and the junction held 5 bases outside the gene matches. Looked up from germline, CDR1 is MNHEY and CDR2 is SVGAGI.

V and J are TRBV29-1 and TRBJ2-5; maybe TRBD2 (6 bases). Germline V gene lookup returns CDR1 SQVTM and CDR2 ANQGSEA. The CDR3 sequence is 12 residues long. Trimming shortened V by 4 bases and J by 11 bases, and 17 bases separated the two germline ends. The CDR3, as DNA: TGCAGCGTTGTTGAGACTAGGGGCTTTCAGTACTTC. It translates to CSVVETRGFQYF. The variable domain in full, completed from reference TRBV29-1 and TRBJ2-5, reads SAVISQKPSRDICQRGTSLTIQCQVDSQVTMMFWYRQQPGQSLTLIATANQGSEATYESGFVIDKFPISRPNLTFSTLTVSNMSPEDSSIYLCSVVETRGFQYFGPGTRLLVL.